The rows below give T cell receptor beta chains drawn from one sample of a study of technical replicates of blood from a handful of donors. Assay used: immunoSEQ multiplex PCR; TCRdb lists only in-frame clones, some missing. This table has 75,000 to 95,000 clones, about 96% appearing once. Sample: T cells isolated from PBMCs. The receptors stem from a human donor in good health. The CDR3 runs from the conserved cysteine through the conserved F or W. D genes are given only for firm matches. Clone size is given for some rows only: seen once, a few or many times, or a class if the clone is expanded.

d_gene,j_gene,v_gene,len,abundance,CDR3aa,CDR3nt
.,TRBJ1-5,TRBV19,15,.,CASSMRGGLGQPQHF,TGTGCCAGTAGTATGCGTGGGGGCTTGGGACAGCCCCAGCATTTT
.,TRBJ2-1,TRBV28,18,.,CASSFSPAAGASYNEQFF,TGTGCCAGCAGTTTTAGCCCGGCGGCGGGCGCCTCCTACAATGAGCAGTTCTTC
TRBD1,TRBJ2-5,TRBV7-9,16,.,CASSQLVGTGVETQYF,TGTGCCAGCAGCCAGCTAGTCGGGACAGGGGTGGAGACCCAGTACTTC
.,TRBJ2-7,TRBV27,13,few,CASSLSSLHEQYF,TGTGCCAGCAGTTTATCATCCCTCCACGAGCAGTACTTC
.,TRBJ2-2,TRBV9,11,.,CASSRAGELFF,TGTGCCAGCAGCCGAGCCGGGGAGCTGTTTTTT
.,TRBJ2-1,TRBV19,14,.,CASSIDDPSDEQFF,TGTGCCAGTAGTATAGATGACCCGAGCGATGAGCAGTTCTTC
.,TRBJ2-3,TRBV4-1,17,.,CASSQGGQGSGTDTQYF,TGCGCCAGCAGCCAAGGCGGTCAGGGCTCAGGCACAGATACGCAGTATTTT
TRBD2,TRBJ2-7,TRBV2,15,.,CASTGRSSGTHEQYF,TGTGCCAGCACAGGGAGGTCTAGCGGGACTCACGAGCAGTACTTC
TRBD1,TRBJ1-5,TRBV19,16,.,CASSVGTGYSNQPQHF,TGTGCCAGTAGTGTGGGGACAGGCTATAGCAATCAGCCCCAGCATTTT
.,TRBJ1-4,TRBV21-1,15,.,CASSKGQGDNEKLFF,TGTGCCAGCAGCAAAGGGCAGGGCGATAATGAAAAACTGTTTTTT
.,TRBJ2-1,TRBV19,15,.,CASSLGDFSYNEQFF,TGTGCCAGTAGCCTCGGGGACTTTTCCTACAATGAGCAGTTCTTC
.,TRBJ2-7,TRBV5-6,15,.,CASSPEAGAPYEQYF,TGTGCCAGCAGCCCGGAGGCAGGGGCCCCCTACGAGCAGTACTTC
TRBD1,TRBJ1-2,TRBV15,15,.,CATSRDRTGVYGYTF,TGTGCCACCAGCAGAGATCGAACAGGGGTCTATGGCTACACCTTC
.,TRBJ1-1,TRBV7-9,14,.,CASSIVWRNTEAFF,TGTGCCAGCAGCATTGTTTGGAGGAACACTGAAGCTTTCTTT
TRBD1,TRBJ2-6,TRBV9,20,few,CASSVHPGTGGSAGANVLTF,TGTGCCAGCAGCGTACACCCCGGGACAGGGGGCTCAGCTGGGGCCAACGTCCTGACTTTC
.,TRBJ2-6,TRBV30,16,.,CAWSQLGASGANVLTF,TGTGCCTGGAGTCAACTGGGGGCCTCTGGGGCCAACGTCCTGACTTTC
TRBD1,TRBJ1-2,TRBV7-2,14,many,CASSSSGTAYGYTF,TGTGCCAGCAGCTCCTCCGGGACAGCCTATGGCTACACCTTC
TRBD1,TRBJ1-1,TRBV15,14,.,CATSQDRSNTEAFF,TGTGCCACCAGCCAGGACAGGTCTAACACTGAAGCTTTCTTT
.,TRBJ1-1,TRBV19,12,.,CASSPFGTEAFF,TGTGCCAGTAGTCCGTTCGGCACTGAAGCTTTCTTT
.,TRBJ2-7,TRBV19,13,.,CASSTTGSYEQYF,TGTGCCAGTAGTACTACCGGGTCCTACGAGCAGTACTTC
TRBD2,TRBJ2-1,TRBV29-1,13,.,CSAGTSGANEQFF,TGCAGCGCCGGGACTAGCGGGGCAAATGAGCAGTTCTTC
TRBD2,TRBJ2-3,TRBV4-1,18,.,CASSPSGTSGARTDTQYF,TGCGCCAGCAGCCCATCCGGGACTAGCGGAGCCCGCACAGATACGCAGTATTTT
.,TRBJ1-1,TRBV9,14,.,CASNEEGSLTEAFF,TGTGCCAGCAACGAAGAGGGTTCTCTCACTGAAGCTTTCTTT
TRBD2,TRBJ2-7,TRBV13,13,.,CATSGGLAYEQYF,TGTGCCACCTCGGGGGGACTAGCCTACGAGCAGTACTTC
TRBD2,TRBJ2-1,TRBV6-6,16,.,CASSLGLAGGFNEQFF,TGTGCCAGCAGTTTGGGACTAGCGGGAGGATTCAATGAGCAGTTCTTC
TRBD2,TRBJ2-7,TRBV6-5,15,.,CASSHRTSGANEQYF,TGTGCCAGCAGCCACAGGACTAGCGGGGCGAACGAGCAGTACTTC